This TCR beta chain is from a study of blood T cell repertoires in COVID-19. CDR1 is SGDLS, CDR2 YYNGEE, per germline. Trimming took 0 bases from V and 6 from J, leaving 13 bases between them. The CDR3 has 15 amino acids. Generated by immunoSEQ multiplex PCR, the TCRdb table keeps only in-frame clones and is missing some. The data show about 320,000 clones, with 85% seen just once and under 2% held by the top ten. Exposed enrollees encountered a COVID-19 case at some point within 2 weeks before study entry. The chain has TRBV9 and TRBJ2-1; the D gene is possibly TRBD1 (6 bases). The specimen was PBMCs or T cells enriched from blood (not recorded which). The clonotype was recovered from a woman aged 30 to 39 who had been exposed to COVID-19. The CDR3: CASSVGQGTVNEQFF. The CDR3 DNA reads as TGTGCCAGCAGCGTAGGCCAGGGGACGGTCAATGAGCAGTTCTTC.